This is a list of T cell receptor beta chains from one sample in a study of blood T cell repertoires in COVID-19. Generated by immunoSEQ multiplex PCR, the TCRdb table keeps only in-frame clones and is missing some. The data contain 150,000 to 200,000 clones, over 80% of them singletons. What was sequenced was PBMCs or T cells enriched from blood (not recorded which). The receptor set was obtained from a woman aged 25 to 39 who had been exposed to COVID-19. The CDR3 runs from the conserved cysteine through the conserved F or W. Each record gives: V gene, J gene, D gene, clone size, CDR3 DNA, CDR3 protein. A D gene is named only where the DNA matches it firmly. Clone size, where shown, is once, few, many, or a class for clones that have expanded.

V gene: TRBV3-1/TRBV3-2; J gene: TRBJ2-3; D gene: TRBD2; clone size: -; CDR3 DNA: TGTGCCAGCAGCCAAGATCCCTTTCGGCTAGCGGGGGTGGGTTTCACGCAGTATTTT; CDR3 protein: CASSQDPFRLAGVGFTQYF
V gene: TRBV5-1; J gene: TRBJ2-6; D gene: TRBD1; clone size: -; CDR3 DNA: TGCGCCAGCACTCAAACAGGGGGCTTCTCTGGGGCCAACGTCCTGACTTTC; CDR3 protein: CASTQTGGFSGANVLTF
V gene: TRBV9; J gene: TRBJ1-1; D gene: -; clone size: many; CDR3 DNA: TGTGCCAGCAGCGCCACAGGGTTAGAAGCTTTCTTT; CDR3 protein: CASSATGLEAFF
V gene: TRBV14; J gene: TRBJ2-3; D gene: -; clone size: -; CDR3 DNA: TGTGCCAGCAGCCGACGGACAATAGATACGCAGTATTTT; CDR3 protein: CASSRRTIDTQYF
V gene: TRBV9; J gene: TRBJ1-2; D gene: TRBD1; clone size: -; CDR3 DNA: TGTGCCAGCAGCCCATCCGGGACAGGGGGCTTTATCGATGGCTACACCTTC; CDR3 protein: CASSPSGTGGFIDGYTF
V gene: TRBV13; J gene: TRBJ1-4; D gene: TRBD1; clone size: -; CDR3 DNA: TGTGCCAGCAGCCACAGGGGGCGGGATGAAAAACTGTTTTTT; CDR3 protein: CASSHRGRDEKLFF
V gene: TRBV5-6; J gene: TRBJ2-2; D gene: TRBD2; clone size: few; CDR3 DNA: TGTGCCAGCAGCTTGTTTCACACTAGCGGGAACACCGGGGAGCTGTTTTTT; CDR3 protein: CASSLFHTSGNTGELFF
V gene: TRBV10-1; J gene: TRBJ1-2; D gene: -; clone size: -; CDR3 DNA: TGCGCCAGCAGTGCCACAGGGCATGAGAACTATGGCTACACCTTC; CDR3 protein: CASSATGHENYGYTF
V gene: TRBV13; J gene: TRBJ2-4; D gene: -; clone size: -; CDR3 DNA: TGTGCCAGCAGCTTAGGCTTCGGCATTCAGTACTTC; CDR3 protein: CASSLGFGIQYF
V gene: TRBV28; J gene: TRBJ1-2; D gene: -; clone size: -; CDR3 DNA: TGTGCCAGCAGCTACGACAGCCAACTGGATGGCTACACCTTC; CDR3 protein: CASSYDSQLDGYTF
V gene: TRBV5-1; J gene: TRBJ2-1; D gene: TRBD1; clone size: -; CDR3 DNA: TGCGCCAGCAGCTGGGGGCCCCGGGACAGGATTTACAATGAGCAGTTCTTC; CDR3 protein: CASSWGPRDRIYNEQFF
V gene: TRBV19; J gene: TRBJ1-2; D gene: TRBD1; clone size: -; CDR3 DNA: TGTGCCAGTAGTATGACCCGACTCGGACAGGAGGCTCCTTATGGCTACACCTTC; CDR3 protein: CASSMTRLGQEAPYGYTF
V gene: TRBV11-2; J gene: TRBJ1-2; D gene: -; clone size: -; CDR3 DNA: TGTGCCAGCAGCTTAGGTTCAGGGACAAGGCCGGCTGGCTACACCTTC; CDR3 protein: CASSLGSGTRPAGYTF
V gene: TRBV4-3; J gene: TRBJ1-6; D gene: TRBD1; clone size: once; CDR3 DNA: TGCGCCAGCAGCCAAGATTTGACAGGGGTAGCGTCACCCCTCCACTTT; CDR3 protein: CASSQDLTGVASPLHF
V gene: TRBV7-6; J gene: TRBJ2-7; D gene: -; clone size: -; CDR3 DNA: TGTGCCAGCAGCTTAGTGAGGCGGGACTCCGAGCAGTACTTC; CDR3 protein: CASSLVRRDSEQYF
V gene: TRBV9; J gene: TRBJ2-3; D gene: TRBD2; clone size: -; CDR3 DNA: TGTGCCAGCAGCCCGGGGGTAGCGGGGGGGAGCACAGATACGCAGTATTTT; CDR3 protein: CASSPGVAGGSTDTQYF
V gene: TRBV6-2/TRBV6-3; J gene: TRBJ2-1; D gene: TRBD1; clone size: -; CDR3 DNA: TGTGCCAGCAGTTACCAGGGGGCCTACTCAGTTGAGCAGTTCTTC; CDR3 protein: CASSYQGAYSVEQFF
V gene: TRBV5-6; J gene: TRBJ1-2; D gene: -; clone size: -; CDR3 DNA: TGTGCCAGCAGCTATTCAGGGTTTAACTATGGCTACACCTTC; CDR3 protein: CASSYSGFNYGYTF
V gene: TRBV2; J gene: TRBJ2-7; D gene: TRBD1; clone size: -; CDR3 DNA: TGTGCCGATCGTGCTGGGACAGGGAGCTACGAGCAGTACTTC; CDR3 protein: CADRAGTGSYEQYF
V gene: TRBV2; J gene: TRBJ2-7; D gene: TRBD1; clone size: -; CDR3 DNA: TGTGCCAGCAGTTCCACACCGGGACAGGGGGCAGGGGAGCAGTACTTC; CDR3 protein: CASSSTPGQGAGEQYF
V gene: TRBV6-5; J gene: TRBJ1-1; D gene: -; clone size: -; CDR3 DNA: TGTGCCTGCAAACCTCACCGGGACACTACTGAAGCTTTCTTT; CDR3 protein: CACKPHRDTTEAFF
V gene: TRBV5-4; J gene: TRBJ2-5; D gene: TRBD1; clone size: -; CDR3 DNA: TGTGCCAGCAGCTGGGGGTTGACAGGGCAAGAGACCCAGTACTTC; CDR3 protein: CASSWGLTGQETQYF
V gene: TRBV4-2; J gene: TRBJ2-5; D gene: TRBD2; clone size: -; CDR3 DNA: TGTGCCAGCAGCCAAGTTCAGGCCAGCGGGGGAGGAGAGACCCAGTACTTC; CDR3 protein: CASSQVQASGGGETQYF
V gene: TRBV6-5; J gene: TRBJ2-3; D gene: TRBD2; clone size: -; CDR3 DNA: TGTGCCAGCAAGCCGGGGGGGGACGCAGATACGCAGTATTTT; CDR3 protein: CASKPGGDADTQYF
V gene: TRBV12-3/TRBV12-4; J gene: TRBJ2-5; D gene: -; clone size: -; CDR3 DNA: TGTGCCAGCAGTTTCAGGGGCACCCAGTACTTC; CDR3 protein: CASSFRGTQYF